This T cell receptor beta chain was sequenced in a study of CXCR3-negative and CXCR3-positive naive CD8 T cells. For the study at large: Some 150 million TRB reads in total, about 1.5 +/- 0.3 million per library. Findings of the study overall: Naive cells positive for CXCR3 carried more hydrophobic TRB CDR3s than CXCR3-negative ones. Naive CXCR3-positive and CXCR3-negative cells shared similar TRBV-TRBJ usage, unlike memory cells.

Per germline, CDR1 SGHNT and CDR2 YYREEE (reference sequence). CDR3 length: 13 residues. Comments on this clonotype: What it binds is unknown.

Each CD8+ T cell subset was flow-sorted in triplicate. Every sort contained about 310,000 cells. UMI-labeled TRB cDNA libraries were prepared by 5' RACE. TCRdb reanalyzed the 5' RACE reads, giving one entry per CDR3 protein sequence and no DNA. The sample shows about 89,000 distinct CDR3 sequences, and 0.5% to 0.6% sits with its ten largest clones. The specimen was naive CXCR3+ CD8+ T cells from blood. The subset here: CD45RO-CCR7+CD27+CD95- naive CD8+ T cells expressing CXCR3 (TNR3+). The chain uses TRBV5-4 and TRBJ2-7. The clonotype originates from a human donor in good health. Some clones in this sample may be carry-over from other donors' samples. This CDR3 is CASSPRRDYEQYF.